The rows below give T cell receptor beta chains drawn from one sample of a study of blood T cell repertoires in COVID-19. Some clones are missing from TCRdb's copy, which holds only in-frame ones; the method was immunoSEQ multiplex PCR. The sample contains 150,000 to 200,000 clones, about 83% of which appear only once. Sequencing was done on a sample of peripheral blood. Receptors originate from an older woman with COVID-19, enrolled during active disease. Both conserved end residues are part of each CDR3. Fields, in order: D gene, V gene, J gene, CDR3 protein. A D gene is named only where the DNA matches it firmly.

d_gene: -; v_gene: TRBV4-1; j_gene: TRBJ1-4; CDR3aa: CASSRQGIIPATGKLFF
d_gene: -; v_gene: TRBV9; j_gene: TRBJ2-1; CDR3aa: CASSVALGGSSENNEQFF
d_gene: TRBD1; v_gene: TRBV3-1/TRBV3-2; j_gene: TRBJ2-4; CDR3aa: CASSQGDRFSIQYF
d_gene: -; v_gene: TRBV5-1; j_gene: TRBJ1-5; CDR3aa: CASSPRPSPTGNQPQHF
d_gene: -; v_gene: TRBV5-1; j_gene: TRBJ1-2; CDR3aa: CASSFGANYGYTF
d_gene: -; v_gene: TRBV5-6; j_gene: TRBJ2-7; CDR3aa: CASSGRDSFYEQYF
d_gene: TRBD2; v_gene: TRBV9; j_gene: TRBJ2-1; CDR3aa: CASSVTSGSYNEQFF
d_gene: TRBD2; v_gene: TRBV7-2; j_gene: TRBJ2-1; CDR3aa: CASSTKSGRAVNEQFF
d_gene: -; v_gene: TRBV29-1; j_gene: TRBJ2-2; CDR3aa: CSVDEGATGELFF
d_gene: TRBD2; v_gene: TRBV4-2; j_gene: TRBJ2-7; CDR3aa: CASSQVAGVDEQYF
d_gene: TRBD1; v_gene: TRBV28; j_gene: TRBJ1-4; CDR3aa: CASSLVGQGGEKLFF
d_gene: TRBD2; v_gene: TRBV4-1; j_gene: TRBJ2-7; CDR3aa: CASSPNRGGQGYEQYF
d_gene: -; v_gene: TRBV18; j_gene: TRBJ1-1; CDR3aa: CASSPLVSTEAFF
d_gene: -; v_gene: TRBV9; j_gene: TRBJ2-1; CDR3aa: CASSSSTEQFF
d_gene: -; v_gene: TRBV24-1; j_gene: TRBJ2-5; CDR3aa: CATSDPIKETQYF
d_gene: -; v_gene: TRBV6-5; j_gene: TRBJ1-5; CDR3aa: CASSLSGSNQPQHF
d_gene: -; v_gene: TRBV10-2; j_gene: TRBJ2-7; CDR3aa: CASSDRGSYEQYF
d_gene: -; v_gene: TRBV5-4; j_gene: TRBJ2-4; CDR3aa: CASSSRAGVGAKNIQYF
d_gene: -; v_gene: TRBV6-2/TRBV6-3; j_gene: TRBJ2-3; CDR3aa: CASSYSSEMREYF
d_gene: -; v_gene: TRBV19; j_gene: TRBJ2-7; CDR3aa: CASSIVGSLASEQYF
d_gene: -; v_gene: TRBV10-3; j_gene: TRBJ2-7; CDR3aa: CAISGGTGSYEQYF
d_gene: -; v_gene: TRBV6-5; j_gene: TRBJ1-5; CDR3aa: CASSYKGNQPQHF
d_gene: TRBD2; v_gene: TRBV5-6; j_gene: TRBJ2-3; CDR3aa: CASSPQVAGGMLTQYF
d_gene: -; v_gene: TRBV4-2; j_gene: TRBJ1-3; CDR3aa: CASSPRMRDGNTIYF
d_gene: -; v_gene: TRBV11-2; j_gene: TRBJ2-5; CDR3aa: CASSLERETQYF
d_gene: -; v_gene: TRBV11-2; j_gene: TRBJ1-1; CDR3aa: CASSKGATEAFF
d_gene: TRBD2; v_gene: TRBV30; j_gene: TRBJ2-5; CDR3aa: CAWSPGLAGEETQYF
d_gene: TRBD1; v_gene: TRBV7-2; j_gene: TRBJ1-2; CDR3aa: CASSLIGTGKIYGYTF
d_gene: -; v_gene: TRBV6-4; j_gene: TRBJ1-4; CDR3aa: CASSEQLWGGLFF
d_gene: -; v_gene: TRBV10-3; j_gene: TRBJ1-3; CDR3aa: CAISDGRGIGNTIYF
d_gene: TRBD1; v_gene: TRBV4-2; j_gene: TRBJ2-2; CDR3aa: CASSPGGTGVFTGELFF
d_gene: TRBD2; v_gene: TRBV7-8; j_gene: TRBJ2-7; CDR3aa: CASSLVYSGSSHEQYF
d_gene: TRBD2; v_gene: TRBV27; j_gene: TRBJ2-7; CDR3aa: CASSPYPGGRHNEQYF
d_gene: -; v_gene: TRBV5-1; j_gene: TRBJ2-7; CDR3aa: CASSLGHLYEQYF
d_gene: -; v_gene: TRBV27; j_gene: TRBJ1-3; CDR3aa: CASSATPPQATGNTIYF
d_gene: TRBD1; v_gene: TRBV5-1; j_gene: TRBJ2-2; CDR3aa: CASMTGAGTGELFF
d_gene: -; v_gene: TRBV6-4; j_gene: TRBJ1-3; CDR3aa: CASSDPVPGNTIYF
d_gene: -; v_gene: TRBV4-2; j_gene: TRBJ2-3; CDR3aa: CASSPGTTDTQYF
d_gene: TRBD1; v_gene: TRBV19; j_gene: TRBJ1-5; CDR3aa: CASRTGGSYQPQHF
d_gene: -; v_gene: TRBV13; j_gene: TRBJ1-2; CDR3aa: CASSPRGGSVYGYTF
d_gene: -; v_gene: TRBV12-3/TRBV12-4; j_gene: TRBJ2-5; CDR3aa: CASSFMRETQYF
d_gene: -; v_gene: TRBV28; j_gene: TRBJ2-7; CDR3aa: CASSLNRPHEQYF
d_gene: -; v_gene: TRBV7-2; j_gene: TRBJ2-7; CDR3aa: CASSLQGLSYEQYF
d_gene: TRBD2; v_gene: TRBV2; j_gene: TRBJ2-3; CDR3aa: CASSEEIAGSNTQYF
d_gene: TRBD1; v_gene: TRBV29-1; j_gene: TRBJ1-2; CDR3aa: CSVERQGDVYGYTF
d_gene: TRBD1; v_gene: TRBV7-2; j_gene: TRBJ2-1; CDR3aa: CASSLTGTGYNEQFF
d_gene: -; v_gene: TRBV6-6; j_gene: TRBJ1-5; CDR3aa: CASSYRQGHQPQHF
d_gene: TRBD2; v_gene: TRBV4-3; j_gene: TRBJ2-5; CDR3aa: CASSQDTSGRATQYF
d_gene: TRBD1; v_gene: TRBV11-3; j_gene: TRBJ2-7; CDR3aa: CASSEAGTGSYEQYF
d_gene: -; v_gene: TRBV5-6; j_gene: TRBJ1-2; CDR3aa: CASSLSTEFYGYTF
d_gene: TRBD1; v_gene: TRBV7-9; j_gene: TRBJ1-3; CDR3aa: CASSFRDRGHSGNTIYF
d_gene: TRBD1; v_gene: TRBV28; j_gene: TRBJ2-2; CDR3aa: CASSLFSGTERPGELFF
d_gene: TRBD2; v_gene: TRBV5-4; j_gene: TRBJ2-3; CDR3aa: CASSQERLAGGQDTQYF
d_gene: -; v_gene: TRBV11-3; j_gene: TRBJ2-2; CDR3aa: CASSAQGETGELFF
d_gene: -; v_gene: TRBV9; j_gene: TRBJ1-1; CDR3aa: CASSVTGSGAMNTEAFF
d_gene: TRBD2; v_gene: TRBV5-6; j_gene: TRBJ2-7; CDR3aa: CASSFVGREYEQYF
d_gene: -; v_gene: TRBV21-1; j_gene: TRBJ1-2; CDR3aa: CASSKGCPGVGYTF
d_gene: -; v_gene: TRBV18; j_gene: TRBJ2-5; CDR3aa: CASSRAGEKLETQYF